This is a list of T cell receptor beta chains from one sample in a study of T cell responses to AZD1222 COVID-19 vaccine. Using immunoSEQ multiplex PCR, the repertoire was profiled, and TCRdb retains in-frame clones only, with some absent. The data show roughly 150,000 clones, about 92% seen once. Sequenced material: peripheral blood, taken on day 0 of AZD1222 vaccination. All receptors derive from an adult in good health. Both conserved end residues are part of each CDR3. A D gene is named only where the DNA matches it firmly. Part of the rows lack a size; the others show once, few, many or a class for expanded clones.

j_call d_call clone_size v_call cdr3_nt cdr3_aa
TRBJ2-7 - - TRBV20-1 TGCAGTGCTAGTCTCGGGATGAACTACGAGCAGTACTTC CSASLGMNYEQYF
TRBJ2-3 - - TRBV2 TGTGCCAGCAGTGAAGCCCTTACAGATACGCAGTATTTT CASSEALTDTQYF
TRBJ2-3 - - TRBV5-4 TGTGCCAGCAGGCTGGCTTCCCTTCCGGATACGCAGTATTTT CASRLASLPDTQYF
TRBJ2-2 - - TRBV4-1 TGCGCCAGCAGCCAAGTAGGTGGATATCCCGGGGAGCTGTTTTTT CASSQVGGYPGELFF
TRBJ2-2 - few TRBV10-1 TGCGCCAGCAGTTGGTCGAACACCGGGGAGCTGTTTTTT CASSWSNTGELFF
TRBJ1-2 TRBD1 - TRBV7-2 TGTGCCAGCAGCCCGGGGACAGGGCTCTATGGCTACACCTTC CASSPGTGLYGYTF
TRBJ2-3 - - TRBV5-1 TGCGCCAGCAGCTTGGGTCGCGGAACCCCTAGCACAGATACGCAGTATTTT CASSLGRGTPSTDTQYF
TRBJ2-2 TRBD2 - TRBV12-3/TRBV12-4 TGTGCCAGCAGCTGGGGGAGGGAGATGTTTTTT CASSWGREMFF
TRBJ1-4 - - TRBV6-1 TGTGCCAGCAGTGAAAGCCCAGGGGCGGATGAAAAACTGTTTTTT CASSESPGADEKLFF
TRBJ2-7 - - TRBV7-5 TGTGCCAGAAGCCCGGGGGGGAGGGGACAGGCCCCCTCCTACGAGCAGTACTTC CARSPGGRGQAPSYEQYF
TRBJ2-1 - - TRBV6-1 TGTGCCAGCAGTGACAAAATGCCCGGTCGGAATGAGCAGTTCTTC CASSDKMPGRNEQFF
TRBJ1-1 - - TRBV2 TGTGCCAGCAGTGGGGCTATCAGGAACACTGAAGCTTTCTTT CASSGAIRNTEAFF
TRBJ2-7 - - TRBV19 TGTGCCAGTAGTACCCCAGGGACAAAAAAAAGCCCCTACGAGCAGTACTTC CASSTPGTKKSPYEQYF
TRBJ1-5 - - TRBV6-2/TRBV6-3 TGTGCCAGCAGTTCTTCCAGGGAATATAATCAGCCCCAGCATTTT CASSSSREYNQPQHF
TRBJ1-1 - few TRBV4-2 TGTGCCAGCAGCCGCAGGGGAGACACTGAAGCTTTCTTT CASSRRGDTEAFF
TRBJ1-6 TRBD1 - TRBV9 TGTGCCAGCAGCCCCAGCCCTGGACAGGGTAATTCACCCCTCCACTTT CASSPSPGQGNSPLHF
TRBJ2-3 - few TRBV7-8 TGTGCCAGCAGCTCCAAACTAGCAGATACGCAGTATTTT CASSSKLADTQYF
TRBJ2-3 - - TRBV7-2 TGTGCCAGCAGCTTCGGTCAGCGCACAGATACGCAGTATTTT CASSFGQRTDTQYF
TRBJ1-4 - - TRBV7-8 TGTGCCAGCAGCCCCTCGGGACGGAGTGAAAAACTGTTTTTT CASSPSGRSEKLFF
TRBJ2-3 TRBD2 - TRBV10-3 TGTGCCACTACGGGCCTAGCGGGAGCAGATACGCAGTATTTT CATTGLAGADTQYF
TRBJ2-7 - - TRBV6-5 TGTGCCAGCAGCCGCAATCGACATTACGAGCAGTACTTC CASSRNRHYEQYF
TRBJ1-1 - - TRBV3-1/TRBV3-2 TGTGCCAGCAGCCAAGGCCCCGCGTACACTGAAGCTTTCTTT CASSQGPAYTEAFF
TRBJ2-3 TRBD1 - TRBV7-2 TGTGCCAGCAGCTTGACGGACAGGGCACCTAGCACAGATACGCAGTATTTT CASSLTDRAPSTDTQYF
TRBJ2-7 - - TRBV10-3 TGTGCCATCGGGGGAAGGAGCTCCTACGAGCAGTACTTC CAIGGRSSYEQYF
TRBJ2-2 TRBD1 - TRBV3-1/TRBV3-2 TGTGCCAGCAGCCAAGGGGGGACAGCCGGGGAGCTGTTTTTT CASSQGGTAGELFF
TRBJ2-3 - - TRBV5-4 TGTGCCAGCAGCTTCCGGGACGTAGATACGCAGTATTTT CASSFRDVDTQYF
TRBJ2-5 TRBD2 - TRBV5-4 TGTGCCAGCAGAGACGGGACTAGTGTTGTGAAGACCCAGTACTTC CASRDGTSVVKTQYF
TRBJ1-3 - - TRBV19 TGTGCCAGTACCCCCCCGGGGGGAGGGGCGGGAAACACCATATATTTT CASTPPGGGAGNTIYF
TRBJ2-1 - - TRBV25-1 TGTGCCAGCAGTGATGGCCTGGGGGGCGGCGACAATGAGCAGTTCTTC CASSDGLGGGDNEQFF
TRBJ2-2 - - TRBV2 TGTGCCAGCAGTGGAAATAACAGGAACACCGGGGAGCTGTTTTTT CASSGNNRNTGELFF
TRBJ1-4 - - TRBV5-6 TGTGCCAGCAGCTTGTCGGGTAATGAAAAACTGTTTTTT CASSLSGNEKLFF
TRBJ1-5 - - TRBV10-3 TGTGCCTCTCAGGGAGAGAATCAGCCCCAGCATTTT CASQGENQPQHF
TRBJ2-2 - - TRBV2 TGTGCCAGCAGTGTCCCCCCGGGTGGGGAGCTGTTTTTT CASSVPPGGELFF
TRBJ1-5 TRBD1 - TRBV27 TGTGCCAGCAGTCTTAGGACAGGGGGCGGTCAGCCCCAGCATTTT CASSLRTGGGQPQHF
TRBJ1-1 - - TRBV7-9 TGTGCCAGCAGCGTAATCGGGGCACAGGGCACTGAAGCTTTCTTT CASSVIGAQGTEAFF
TRBJ2-1 - - TRBV7-6 TGTGCCAGCAGCCCACCCCGGGACAATGAGCAGTTCTTC CASSPPRDNEQFF
TRBJ2-1 TRBD1 - TRBV6-5 TGTGCCAGCAGTCCGGACAGGGGGTATCGCAATGAGCAGTTCTTC CASSPDRGYRNEQFF
TRBJ1-2 - - TRBV5-4 TGTGCCAGCAGCTTGGCCGGATCCGCCTATGGCTACACCTTC CASSLAGSAYGYTF
TRBJ1-3 - - TRBV6-1 TGTGCCAGCAGTGTCCTACAGGAAGACTCTGGAAACACCATATATTTT CASSVLQEDSGNTIYF
TRBJ2-7 - - TRBV11-2 TGTGCCAGCAGCTCCCACAGGAGACCCTACGAGCAGTACTTC CASSSHRRPYEQYF
TRBJ2-7 TRBD2 - TRBV5-1 TGCGCCAGCAGCCAAGGGGAGGGTCGGCAGTACTTC CASSQGEGRQYF
TRBJ1-6 - - TRBV5-8 TGTGCCAGCAGCTTGGGTAGTTCTAATTCACCCCTCCACTTT CASSLGSSNSPLHF
TRBJ1-1 - - TRBV9 TGTGCCAGCAGCGTAGACCTGAACACTGAAGCTTTCTTT CASSVDLNTEAFF
TRBJ1-4 - - TRBV18 TGTGCCAGCTCACTCAAGGTAGCAACTAATGAAAAACTGTTTTTT CASSLKVATNEKLFF
TRBJ2-7 - - TRBV25-1 TGTGCCAGCAGTGCGACAGTGAGCTCCTACGAGCAGTACTTC CASSATVSSYEQYF
TRBJ1-4 - - TRBV6-5 TGTGCCAGCAGTCCAGGGGCGGATAATGAAAAACTGTTTTTT CASSPGADNEKLFF
TRBJ1-2 - once TRBV3-1/TRBV3-2 TGTGCCAGCAGCCAAGTCAGGTCCGGAGGCGGCTACACCTTC CASSQVRSGGGYTF
TRBJ1-4 - - TRBV19 TGTGCCAGTAGTTTTCGACAGCCTAATGAAAAACTGTTTTTT CASSFRQPNEKLFF
TRBJ2-7 TRBD1 - TRBV10-3 TGTGCCATCAGTGACCCGACCGGGACAGGGAGGTCCTACGAGCAGTACTTC CAISDPTGTGRSYEQYF
TRBJ2-1 TRBD2 - TRBV6-2/TRBV6-3 TGTGCCAGCAGTCGGACTAGCGGGAGCTTGGGCGGTGAGCAGTTCTTC CASSRTSGSLGGEQFF
TRBJ2-1 - - TRBV25-1 TGTGCCAGCAGTGCGTCCTTCACGGGCTATGAGCAGTTCTTC CASSASFTGYEQFF
TRBJ2-1 - - TRBV4-3 TGCGCCAGCAGCCAGGACGTCTACAATGAGCAGTTCTTC CASSQDVYNEQFF
TRBJ2-2 - once TRBV2 TGTGCCAGCAGTGTTGGCAGGGACGGGGAGCTGTTTTTT CASSVGRDGELFF
TRBJ2-1 - - TRBV7-9 TGTGCCAGCAGCTCGTTCAGGGGACCCCTCTCAGGGAATGAGCAGTTCTTC CASSSFRGPLSGNEQFF
TRBJ1-4 - - TRBV10-3 TGTGCCATCAGGAACGGGAACAGTAATGAAAAACTGTTTTTT CAIRNGNSNEKLFF
TRBJ1-4 TRBD1 once TRBV2 TGTGCCAGCAGCGATGAGGACAGGGGAAGGGGAAAACTGTTTTTT CASSDEDRGRGKLFF
TRBJ2-3 TRBD2 - TRBV10-3 TGTGCCATCAGTGACCCCAGCGGGAGATTTGGGTGGGCAGATACGCAGTATTTT CAISDPSGRFGWADTQYF